The present T cell receptor (beta chain) was sequenced within a study of PD-1 blockade in classical Hodgkin lymphoma. Study results and caveats: Reported baseline diversity: healthy donors highest, relapsed/refractory patients lowest.

Time point here: cycle 4 day 1 (C4D1), after less than 7 weeks of nivolumab. Following autologous stem cell transplantation, relapse occurred in every patient, and exposure to brentuximab vedotin varied. This clone has more than one count but fewer than ten. The antigen remains unidentified. Here immunoSEQ multiplex PCR was the method, and the copy in TCRdb shows in-frame clones only, minus some. In the table there are several thousand clones, around three quarters of which are singletons. The length of the CDR3 is 13 residues. Trimming removed 3 bases from V and 2 bases from J, with 9 bases in between. In germline, CDR1 is SQVTM, CDR2 ANQGSEA.

V and J are TRBV29-1 and TRBJ2-3; D possibly corresponds to TRBD1 (5 bases). This material consisted of peripheral blood mononuclear cells (PBMCs), taken before the fourth cycle of nivolumab. The TCR was taken from a human donor with classical Hodgkin lymphoma. In DNA, the CDR3 is TGCAGCGTTGATCCAGGGTCCACAGATACGCAGTATTTT. This codes for CSVDPGSTDTQYF.